This is a list of T cell receptor beta chains from one sample in a study of T cell changes during pregnancy in multiple sclerosis. Here immunoSEQ multiplex PCR was the method, and the copy in TCRdb shows in-frame clones only, minus some. Of about 57,000 clones in the sample, 85% to 95% were seen once. Sequenced here: peripheral blood, sampled after pregnancy. The receptor set was obtained from a female donor in good health, enrolled as a control in a pregnancy study. Both conserved end residues are part of each CDR3. D genes are given only for firm matches. For some rows the clone size is stated as once, few or many, or as a class when expanded; others skip it.

length	size	D	V	J	CDR3	DNA
15	-	TRBD1	TRBV27	TRBJ1-5	CASSPRTGLNQPQHF	TGTGCCAGCAGCCCCAGGACAGGGCTTAATCAGCCCCAGCATTTT
17	medium-sized	-	TRBV4-3	TRBJ2-6	CASSVGTSSSGANVLTF	TGCGCCAGCAGTGTCGGGACTTCAAGCTCTGGGGCCAACGTCCTGACTTTC
13	few	-	TRBV13	TRBJ1-2	CASSSLTGPGYTF	TGTGCCAGCAGCTCTTTGACAGGCCCTGGCTACACCTTC
14	-	-	TRBV4-3	TRBJ1-2	CASSQGGINYGYTF	TGCGCCAGCAGCCAAGGCGGGATTAACTATGGCTACACCTTC
16	-	TRBD2	TRBV7-8	TRBJ2-1	CASSLKGGLGYNEQFF	TGTGCCAGCAGCTTAAAAGGAGGACTAGGCTACAATGAGCAGTTCTTC
13	once	-	TRBV18	TRBJ1-2	CASSRQGYYGYTF	TGTGCCAGCTCACGGCAGGGATACTATGGCTACACCTTC
13	-	-	TRBV5-4	TRBJ2-6	CASRESGANVLTF	TGTGCCTCCCGGGAATCTGGGGCCAACGTCCTGACTTTC
15	-	-	TRBV4-2	TRBJ2-3	CASSQEWGPGDTQYF	TGTGCCAGCAGCCAAGAGTGGGGGCCAGGAGATACGCAGTATTTT
15	-	TRBD1	TRBV7-9	TRBJ1-3	CASSSWGQRGNTIYF	TGTGCCAGCAGCTCATGGGGACAGCGTGGAAACACCATATATTTT
15	-	TRBD1	TRBV7-7	TRBJ1-3	CASSPGTGVGNTIYF	TGTGCTAGCAGCCCCGGGACAGGGGTCGGAAACACCATATATTTT
15	once	-	TRBV4-1	TRBJ2-7	CASSQEDRTTYEQYF	TGCGCCAGCAGCCAAGAAGACAGGACAACCTACGAGCAGTACTTC
14	-	-	TRBV4-2	TRBJ2-7	CASSLYRDDREQYF	TGTGCCAGCAGCCTCTACAGAGACGACCGGGAGCAGTACTTC
18	-	-	TRBV15	TRBJ1-4	CATSRSGHPTVGNEKLFF	TGTGCCACCAGCAGATCCGGACATCCCACCGTGGGGAATGAAAAACTGTTTTTT
15	-	-	TRBV2	TRBJ1-4	CASSASLGRGEKLFF	TGTGCCAGCAGTGCCAGCCTCGGGCGGGGTGAAAAACTGTTTTTT
12	-	TRBD1	TRBV29-1	TRBJ1-1	CSVQQGYSEAFF	TGCAGCGTGCAACAGGGGTACTCTGAAGCTTTCTTT
13	-	-	TRBV11-2	TRBJ1-1	CASSLGANTEAFF	TGTGCCAGCAGCTTAGGAGCTAACACTGAAGCTTTCTTT
16	-	TRBD2	TRBV10-3	TRBJ2-2	CAIRSGTSLYTGELFF	TGTGCCATCAGGAGTGGGACTAGCCTGTACACCGGGGAGCTGTTTTTT
15	-	TRBD2	TRBV6-4	TRBJ2-3	CASSGLAGGPDTQYF	TGTGCCAGCAGTGGACTAGCGGGGGGGCCAGATACGCAGTATTTT
15	-	TRBD2	TRBV7-9	TRBJ2-1	CASSQQSSGSGEQFF	TGTGCCAGCAGTCAACAGTCTAGCGGGAGCGGTGAGCAGTTCTTC
15	many	TRBD2	TRBV6-4	TRBJ2-3	CASSDRAGGTDTQYF	TGTGCCAGCAGTGACCGAGCGGGGGGCACAGATACGCAGTATTTT
16	-	TRBD1	TRBV19	TRBJ1-5	CASRGNRGSKNQPQHF	TGTGCCAGTAGGGGGAACAGGGGGAGTAAAAATCAGCCCCAGCATTTT
15	-	-	TRBV11-2	TRBJ1-5	CASSPAGGSNQPQHF	TGTGCCAGCAGCCCCGCCGGGGGAAGCAATCAGCCCCAGCATTTT
16	-	-	TRBV7-9	TRBJ2-2	CASSFWWQGTTGELFF	TGTGCCAGCAGTTTCTGGTGGCAGGGAACCACCGGGGAGCTGTTTTTT
12	-	-	TRBV28	TRBJ1-2	CASSLDSSGYTF	TGTGCCAGCAGTTTAGACAGTAGTGGCTACACCTTC
14	-	TRBD1	TRBV23-1	TRBJ1-1	CASVSGGSHTEAFF	TGCGCCAGCGTATCAGGGGGTTCGCACACTGAAGCTTTCTTT
18	-	-	TRBV10-3	TRBJ2-1	CAISEPLDKRVSYNEQFF	TGTGCCATCAGTGAGCCCCTTGACAAGCGGGTATCCTACAATGAGCAGTTCTTC
16	-	TRBD2	TRBV28	TRBJ2-3	CASSLSIAGSTDTQYF	TGTGCCAGCAGTTTATCGATAGCGGGAAGCACAGATACGCAGTATTTT
14	once	-	TRBV9	TRBJ1-2	CASSVAAGEGGYTF	TGTGCCAGCAGCGTAGCTGCAGGGGAGGGTGGCTACACCTTC
15	-	-	TRBV12-5	TRBJ2-5	CASATMGGPGETQYF	TGTGCTAGTGCCACAATGGGGGGGCCCGGGGAGACCCAGTACTTC
13	-	-	TRBV18	TRBJ2-7	CASSPPRGNEQYF	TGTGCCAGCTCACCACCGAGAGGGAACGAGCAGTACTTC
15	-	TRBD1	TRBV19	TRBJ1-5	CASSDRASGNQPQHF	TGTGCCAGTAGTGACAGGGCTTCGGGCAATCAGCCCCAGCATTTT
16	-	TRBD2	TRBV9	TRBJ2-7	CASSAGTSPKGGEQYF	TGTGCCAGCAGCGCGGGGACTAGTCCAAAGGGTGGCGAGCAGTACTTC
14	-	-	TRBV5-5	TRBJ2-7	CASSGRDFSYEQYF	TGTGCCAGCAGCGGCCGGGACTTCTCCTACGAGCAGTACTTC
16	-	-	TRBV4-3	TRBJ2-4	CASSQSPSGAKNIQYF	TGCGCCAGCAGCCAAAGTCCGAGCGGAGCCAAAAACATTCAGTACTTC
13	-	-	TRBV6-1	TRBJ1-6	CASSESWRSPLHF	TGTGCCAGCAGTGAAAGTTGGAGATCACCCCTCCACTTT
16	-	TRBD2	TRBV7-8	TRBJ2-7	CASSWPKGGSSYEQYF	TGTGCCAGCAGCTGGCCGAAGGGCGGGAGCTCCTACGAGCAGTACTTC